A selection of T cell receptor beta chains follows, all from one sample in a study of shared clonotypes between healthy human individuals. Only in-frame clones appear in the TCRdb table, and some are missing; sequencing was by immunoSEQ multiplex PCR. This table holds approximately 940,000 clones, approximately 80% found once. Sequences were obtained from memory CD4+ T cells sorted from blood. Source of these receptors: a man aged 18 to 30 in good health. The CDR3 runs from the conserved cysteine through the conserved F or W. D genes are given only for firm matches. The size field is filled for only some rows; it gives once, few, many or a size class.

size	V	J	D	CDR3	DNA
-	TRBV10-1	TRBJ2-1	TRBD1	CASSEFRDRVNEQFF	TGCGCCAGCAGTGAGTTTAGGGACAGGGTCAATGAGCAGTTCTTC
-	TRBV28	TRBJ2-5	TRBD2	CASRKGGEGTQYF	TGTGCCAGCAGGAAAGGCGGGGAGGGGACCCAGTACTTC
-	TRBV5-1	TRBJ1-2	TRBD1	CASSFGTGSGYTF	TGCGCCAGCAGCTTTGGGACAGGATCCGGCTACACCTTC
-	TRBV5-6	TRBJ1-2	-	CASSLGDRLYGYTF	TGTGCCAGCAGCTTGGGAGACAGACTCTATGGCTACACCTTC
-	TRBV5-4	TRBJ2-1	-	CASSLGGGKNEQFF	TGTGCCAGCAGCTTGGGAGGGGGGAAAAATGAGCAGTTCTTC
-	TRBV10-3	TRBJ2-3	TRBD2	CAANSGRETDTQYF	TGTGCCGCAAATAGCGGGAGGGAAACAGATACGCAGTATTTT
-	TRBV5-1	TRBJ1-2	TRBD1	CASSLGQGAGGYTF	TGCGCCAGCAGCCTGGGACAGGGGGCGGGCGGCTACACCTTC
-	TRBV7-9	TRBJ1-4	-	CASSVRTDNEKLFF	TGTGCCAGCAGCGTGAGGACGGATAATGAAAAACTGTTTTTT
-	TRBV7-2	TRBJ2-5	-	CASSLGAAKETQYF	TGTGCCAGCAGCTTAGGAGCGGCTAAAGAGACCCAGTACTTC
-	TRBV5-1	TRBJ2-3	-	CASSPGWVRADTQYF	TGCGCCAGCAGCCCCGGATGGGTTCGTGCAGATACGCAGTATTTT
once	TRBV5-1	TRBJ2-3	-	CASSLTGGPPTDTQYF	TGCGCCAGCAGCTTGACCGGGGGGCCCCCCACAGATACGCAGTATTTT
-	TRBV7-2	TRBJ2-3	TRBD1	CASSFGVGTDTDTQYF	TGTGCCAGCAGCTTTGGGGTAGGGACAGACACAGATACGCAGTATTTT
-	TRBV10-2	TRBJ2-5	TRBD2	CASMNAGGGWETQYF	TGCGCCAGCATGAACGCCGGGGGAGGGTGGGAGACCCAGTACTTC
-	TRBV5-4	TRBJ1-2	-	CASSSGGRQGDYGYTF	TGTGCCAGCAGCTCGGGCGGTCGACAAGGGGACTATGGCTACACCTTC
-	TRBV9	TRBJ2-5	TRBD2	CASSDLAGGAETQYF	TGTGCCAGCAGCGACCTAGCGGGGGGGGCCGAGACCCAGTACTTC
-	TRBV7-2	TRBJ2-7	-	CASSADPLSYEQYF	TGTGCCAGCAGCGCCGACCCGTTATCCTACGAGCAGTACTTC
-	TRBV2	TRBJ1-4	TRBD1	CASKAGTGGPNEKLFF	TGTGCCAGCAAAGCTGGGACAGGGGGCCCTAATGAAAAACTGTTTTTT
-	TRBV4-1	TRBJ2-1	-	CASSQDPGDEQFF	TGCGCCAGCAGCCAAGATCCTGGGGACGAGCAGTTCTTC
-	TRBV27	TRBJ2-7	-	CASWLGAGGEQYF	TGTGCCAGTTGGTTGGGGGCCGGGGGGGAGCAGTACTTC
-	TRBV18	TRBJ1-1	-	CASSPFRGDTEAFF	TGTGCCAGCTCACCTTTTAGGGGGGACACTGAAGCTTTCTTT
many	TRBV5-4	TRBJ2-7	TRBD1	CASRGDRNSYEQYF	TGTGCCAGCAGGGGGGACAGGAACTCCTACGAGCAGTACTTC
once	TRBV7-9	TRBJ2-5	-	CASSIRPYLGTSFGETQYF	TGTGCCAGCAGCATCAGGCCCTATTTAGGGACCAGTTTTGGGGAGACCCAGTACTTC
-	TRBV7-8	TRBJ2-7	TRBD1	CASSLVTGTGTSSYEQYF	TGTGCCAGCAGCTTAGTCACCGGGACAGGGACCAGCTCCTACGAGCAGTACTTC
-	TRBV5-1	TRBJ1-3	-	CASSLTLGGSGNTIYF	TGCGCCAGCAGCTTGACTCTCGGAGGGTCTGGAAACACCATATATTTT
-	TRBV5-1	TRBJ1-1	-	CASRSTLGVMGEAFF	TGCGCCAGCAGGTCTACCCTCGGGGTCATGGGTGAAGCTTTCTTT
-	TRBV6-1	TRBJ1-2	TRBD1	CASRDRGANYGYTF	TGTGCCAGCAGAGACAGGGGGGCTAACTATGGCTACACCTTC
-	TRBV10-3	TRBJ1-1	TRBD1	CAISKTGAPIYTEAFF	TGTGCCATCAGCAAGACAGGGGCACCTATTTACACTGAAGCTTTCTTT
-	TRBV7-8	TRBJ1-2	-	CASSLQTHYGYTF	TGTGCCAGCAGCCTCCAAACCCACTATGGCTACACCTTC
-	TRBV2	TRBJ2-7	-	CASRGAGQTYEQYF	TGTGCCAGCAGAGGGGCCGGACAGACCTACGAGCAGTACTTC
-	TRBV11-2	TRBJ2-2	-	CASTFREVAGELFF	TGTGCCAGCACCTTCAGGGAAGTTGCCGGGGAGCTGTTTTTT
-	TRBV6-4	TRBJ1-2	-	CASKRGDYGYTF	TGTGCCAGCAAAAGGGGGGACTATGGCTACACCTTC
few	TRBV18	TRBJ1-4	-	CASAPRVLYTFGPTNEKLFF	TGTGCCAGCGCCCCAAGGGTCCTGTACACCTTCGGACCAACTAATGAAAAACTGTTTTTT
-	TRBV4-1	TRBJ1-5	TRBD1	CASSPGQGSSNQPQHF	TGCGCCAGCAGCCCCGGACAGGGGAGCAGCAATCAGCCCCAGCATTTT
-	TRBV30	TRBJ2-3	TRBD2	CAWGLAGETSDTQYF	TGTGCCTGGGGGCTAGCGGGAGAGACCTCAGATACGCAGTATTTT
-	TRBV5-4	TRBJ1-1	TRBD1	CASSWPDRGEAFF	TGTGCCAGCAGCTGGCCAGACAGGGGTGAAGCTTTCTTT
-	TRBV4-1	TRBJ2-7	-	CASSQVGVYEQYF	TGCGCCAGCAGCCAAGTAGGGGTGTACGAGCAGTACTTC
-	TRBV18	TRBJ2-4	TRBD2	CASSSSTSFKNIQYF	TGTGCCAGCTCATCGTCGACTAGCTTTAAAAACATTCAGTACTTC
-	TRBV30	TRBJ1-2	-	CAWSVSGDYGYTF	TGTGCCTGGAGTGTATCGGGGGACTATGGCTACACCTTC
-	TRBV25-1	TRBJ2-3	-	CASSEVLGYPDDTQYF	TGTGCCAGCAGTGAAGTTCTCGGATATCCTGACGATACGCAGTATTTT
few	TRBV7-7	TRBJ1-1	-	CASSVHRVPMNTEAFF	TGTGCTAGCAGCGTCCACAGGGTACCCATGAACACTGAAGCTTTCTTT
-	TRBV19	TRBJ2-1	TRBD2	CASSMRASGARSGQFF	TGTGCCAGTAGTATGAGGGCTAGCGGGGCTCGTAGCGGGCAGTTCTTC
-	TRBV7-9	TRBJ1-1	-	CATLDGYLNTEAFF	TGTGCCACCTTGGACGGATATTTGAACACTGAAGCTTTCTTT
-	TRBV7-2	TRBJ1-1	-	CASSSGPKSTEAFF	TGTGCCAGCAGCTCGGGACCTAAGAGCACTGAAGCTTTCTTT
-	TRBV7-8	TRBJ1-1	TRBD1	CASSFAGQMNTEAFF	TGTGCCAGCAGCTTCGCGGGACAGATGAACACTGAAGCTTTCTTT
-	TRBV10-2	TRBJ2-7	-	CASTEASYEQYF	TGCGCCAGCACTGAGGCCTCCTACGAGCAGTACTTC
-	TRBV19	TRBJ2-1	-	CASSMWEVQNEQFF	TGTGCCAGTAGTATGTGGGAGGTTCAGAATGAGCAGTTCTTC
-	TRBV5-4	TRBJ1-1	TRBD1	CASSLGRDSGNTEAFF	TGTGCCAGCAGCTTGGGTAGGGACAGTGGGAACACTGAAGCTTTCTTT
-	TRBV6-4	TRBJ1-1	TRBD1	CASRRSGTENTEAFF	TGTGCCAGCAGAAGATCCGGGACAGAGAACACTGAAGCTTTCTTT